The 28 T cell receptor beta chains listed next were all sequenced from one sample in a study of cytomegalovirus exposure and HLA in healthy donors. This PCR relied on a set of 60 Vbeta primers and 13 Jbeta primers. Here immunoSEQ multiplex PCR was the method, and the copy in TCRdb shows in-frame clones only, minus some. This sample has 150,000 or so clones, with roughly four fifths found just once. The sequencing input was PBMCs. All receptors come from a woman between 40 and 55 years old in good health and CMV-seronegative.

As to this clone: The sample contains more than one DNA sequence encoding this CDR3. The chain links TRBV27 to TRBJ2-1, with 13 bases that match TRBD2. CDR1 and CDR2 (germline): MNHEY, SMNVEV (reference sequence). The CDR3 consists of 16 residues. V trimming: 4 bases; J trimming: 6 bases; junction bases outside the gene matches: 6. Here the CDR3 DNA reads TGTGCCAGCAGTTCCTCCGGGACTAGCGGGGTCAATGAGCAGTTCTTC. Its translation is CASSSSGTSGVNEQFF.

This rearrangement joins TRBV5-6 to TRBJ1-5; D may be TRBD1 (5 bases). CDR1 is SGHDT and CDR2 is YYEEEE in the germline V gene. This CDR3 region has 18 residues. V gave up 2 bases and J gave up 2 bases, with 20 bases separating them. The DNA of the CDR3 is TGTGCCAGCAGCTTAGGCCCGGGACTCAATAGAGGCAATCAGCCCCAGCATTTT. It is translated as CASSLGPGLNRGNQPQHF.

This chain links TRBV6-5 with TRBJ2-2, with D possibly being TRBD2 (6 bases). The V and J ends lost 6 bases and 5 bases respectively, with 10 bases between them. The CDR3 consists of 13 residues. The germline V gene encodes CDR1 MNHEY and CDR2 SVGAGI. CDR3 loop: CASSLAITGELFF. DNA for the CDR3: TGTGCCAGCAGCCTAGCGATTACCGGGGAGCTGTTTTTT.

The rearrangement joins TRBV7-3 to TRBJ2-2; D gene unclear. The ends were cut back, 5 bases at V and 1 base at J, with 8 bases in the middle. Germline V gene lookup returns CDR1 SGHTA and CDR2 FQGTGA. CDR3 length: 14 residues. The CDR3: CASSVTVNTGELFF. CDR3 in DNA: TGTGCCAGCAGCGTCACAGTGAACACCGGGGAGCTGTTTTTT.

This clone was detected a few times. V and J are TRBV29-1 and TRBJ2-7; D call uncertain. V lost 5 bases and J 2 bases, leaving 10 bases between the germline ends. CDR1 is SQVTM, CDR2 ANQGSEA, per germline. This CDR3 is 12 amino acids long. The CDR3 DNA is TGCAGCGTTTCCGACACAGCCTACGAGCAGTACTTC. It translates to CSVSDTAYEQYF.

This rearrangement joins TRBV28 to TRBJ2-3; TRBD2 matches at 12 bases. V shed 7 bases, J shed 2 bases, and the junction held 7 bases outside the gene matches. This CDR3 is 16 amino acids long. Germline lookup yields CDR1 MDHEN and CDR2 SYDVKM. The CDR3 coding sequence is TGTGCCAGCACTCGGACTAGCGGGATGAACACAGATACGCAGTATTTT. This gives the protein CASTRTSGMNTDTQYF.

The V and J genes are TRBV14 and TRBJ2-7; 10 nucleotides match TRBD2. The germline CDR1 and CDR2 sequences are SGHDN and FVKESK. V trimming: 8 bases; J trimming: 4 bases; junction bases outside the gene matches: 8. CDR3 length equals 14 residues. CDR3 amino acids: CASSRSGGAYEQYF. The CDR3, as DNA: TGTGCCAGCTCGAGGAGCGGGGGGGCGTACGAGCAGTACTTC.

The chain links TRBV6-6 to TRBJ2-2; TRBD2 matches at 7 bases. Germline lookup yields CDR1 MNHNY and CDR2 SVGAGI (reference sequence). V lost 8 bases, J lost 5 bases, and 8 bases stayed unmatched. The length of the CDR3 is 14 residues. The CDR3 DNA follows: TGTGCCAGCCACGAACAAGCGGGGACCGGGGAGCTGTTTTTT. Its protein is CASHEQAGTGELFF.

V is TRBV7-9 and J is TRBJ1-5, with 9 bases matching TRBD1. The CDR3 runs to 16 residues. The germline gives CDR1 SEHNR, CDR2 FQNEAQ (reference sequence). The ends lost 1 base at V and 4 bases at J; junction bases unmatched: 5. The CDR3 region is CASSLGDRVPNQPQHF. The CDR3 DNA reads as TGTGCCAGCAGCTTAGGGGACAGGGTCCCAAATCAGCCCCAGCATTTT.

This clone was detected a few times. The gene calls are TRBV19 and TRBJ1-1, with 7 bases fitting TRBD1. Trimming at V came to 5 bases and at J to 6 bases, leaving 9 bases not matched to a gene. Germline CDR1 LNHDA, CDR2 SQIVND (reference sequence). The length of the CDR3 is 14 residues. The CDR3 protein is CASSPYRDSSEAFF. For the CDR3, the DNA is TGTGCCAGTAGTCCCTACAGGGACAGCTCTGAAGCTTTCTTT.

The chain couples TRBV13 to TRBJ2-6; no clear D gene. V was clipped by 3 bases and J by 2 bases, with 8 bases between them. Germline CDR1 reads PRHDT; CDR2 reads FYEKMQ (reference sequence). The CDR3 covers 15 residues. CDR3 loop: CASSLRSAGANVLTF. The CDR3 nucleotides read TGTGCCAGCAGCTTGCGTTCGGCTGGGGCCAACGTCCTGACTTTC.

A few counts support this clone. The genes are TRBV5-1 and TRBJ1-5, with unresolved D. The CDR3 runs 15 residues. The V and J ends lost 0 bases and 5 bases respectively, with 12 bases between them. Germline V gene data show CDR1 as SGHRS and CDR2 as YFSETQ. This chain's CDR3 is CASSLEVGLDQPQHF. The CDR3 DNA reads as TGCGCCAGCAGCTTGGAGGTAGGACTGGATCAGCCCCAGCATTTT.

The V and J genes are TRBV19 and TRBJ1-4; D unresolved. Germline assignment: CDR1 LNHDA and CDR2 SQIVND (reference sequence). V was clipped by 6 bases and J by 3 bases, with 17 bases between them. This CDR3 has 16 amino acids. The CDR3: CASSRGVHGSNEKLFF. As DNA, the CDR3 is TGTGCCAGTAGCCGCGGGGTGCACGGCTCTAATGAAAAACTGTTTTTT.

V gene TRBV6-1 combines with J gene TRBJ1-2, with 10 bases lining up with TRBD1. Germline V gene lookup returns CDR1 MNHNS and CDR2 SASEGT. V lost 6 bases to trimming and J lost 2 bases; unmatched junction nucleotides: 0. The CDR3 spans 13 residues. The CDR3 DNA is TGTGCCAGCAGGGGACAGGGGAACTATGGCTACACCTTC. This translates into CASRGQGNYGYTF.

This clone was detected only once. The V call is TRBV5-1, the J call TRBJ2-3; a weak D match, TRBD2 (5 bases). The CDR3 loop spans 15 amino acids. Trimming shortened V by 4 bases and J by 3 bases, and 15 bases separated the two germline ends. Germline CDR1 and CDR2: SGHRS and YFSETQ. This CDR3 reads CASSRATGETDTQYF. CDR3 DNA sequence: TGCGCCAGCAGCAGAGCTACCGGGGAGACAGATACGCAGTATTTT.

The V gene is TRBV7-2, the J gene TRBJ2-5, with no clear D. The length of the CDR3 is 14 residues. The V end lost 6 bases, the J end lost 0 bases, and 11 bases lay between the germline ends. Germline lookup yields CDR1 SGHTA and CDR2 FQGNSA. The CDR3 DNA reads TGTGCCAGCAGTGTCTCCAGATACCAAGAGACCCAGTACTTC. The encoded protein is CASSVSRYQETQYF.

The chain is built from TRBV7-3 and TRBJ1-1; D not certain. The ends were cut back, 2 bases at V and 5 bases at J, with 9 bases in the middle. CDR3 length equals 13 residues. Germline assignment: CDR1 SGHTA and CDR2 FQGTGA. The CDR3 nucleotides read TGTGCCAGCAGCTTACGGGAAGGAACTGAAGCTTTCTTT. This translates into CASSLREGTEAFF.

This rearrangement joins TRBV6-5 to TRBJ1-6; maybe TRBD1 (6 bases). CDR3 length: 14 residues. Deletions cut 6 bases from V and 5 bases from J, with 11 bases between. Germline V gives CDR1 MNHEY, CDR2 SVGAGI. The CDR3: CASRWTVNNSPLHF. The CDR3 region has the DNA TGTGCCAGCAGGTGGACAGTTAATAATTCACCCCTCCACTTT.

The chain combines TRBV6-5 with TRBJ2-5; the match to TRBD1 covers 10 bases. The J call may be in error: the DNA end matches TRBJ2-7 better. This CDR3 spans 13 amino acids. Germline-derived CDR1 and CDR2 are MNHEY and SVGAGI. The CDR3 DNA reads as TGTGCCAGCGCCCGGGACAGGGGTCACGAGCAGTACTTC. This sequence encodes CASARDRGHEQYF.

The chain couples TRBV5-1 to TRBJ1-5; no clear D. Per the germline V gene, CDR1 is SGHRS and CDR2 is YFSETQ. The CDR3 is 15 residues long. The V end lost 3 bases, the J end lost 0 bases, and 10 bases lay between the germline ends. The CDR3 region has the DNA TGCGCCAGCAGCTGGACGGGAGATAGCAATCAGCCCCAGCATTTT. Translated, it gives CASSWTGDSNQPQHF.

The V and J genes are TRBV2 and TRBJ2-7; no definite D call. Germline V CDR1 and CDR2: SNHLY, FYNNEI. There are 15 residues in the CDR3. V gave up 6 bases and J gave up 6 bases, with 21 bases separating them. The CDR3 region is CASSADLLKMGEQYF. The CDR3 bases are TGTGCCAGCAGCGCAGACTTACTAAAAATGGGCGAGCAGTACTTC.

The gene calls are TRBV18 and TRBJ1-1; D is unclear. Trimming stripped 8 bases from V and 1 base from J, with 14 bases between. Germline loops: CDR1 KGHSH, CDR2 LQKENI. This CDR3 region has 14 residues. CDR3 nucleotide sequence: TGTGCCAGCCGCGGGGTCAGGAGGAACACTGAAGCTTTCTTT. This codes for CASRGVRRNTEAFF. Supplemented by reference TRBV18 and TRBJ1-1, the full variable domain reads NAGVMQNPRHLVRRRGQEARLRCSPMKGHSHVYWYRQLPEEGLKFMVYLQKENIIDESGMPKERFSAEFPKEGPSILRIQQVVRGDSAAYFCASRGVRRNTEAFFGQGTRLTVV.

This clone came up a few times. The CDR3 loop is CASSIGRGNTEAFF. The DNA of the CDR3 is TGTGCCAGCTCCATAGGCAGGGGGAACACTGAAGCTTTCTTT. The rearrangement uses TRBV18 and TRBJ1-1; tentatively, D is TRBD1 (6 bases). Germline V gives CDR1 KGHSH, CDR2 LQKENI. The CDR3 runs to 14 residues. V lost 6 bases and J 1 base, leaving 12 bases between the germline ends.

This chain links TRBV18 with TRBJ1-1; the D is unclear. Germline lookup yields CDR1 KGHSH and CDR2 LQKENI. V was clipped by 3 bases and J by 4 bases, with 6 bases between them. This CDR3 contains 12 residues. The CDR3 sequence: CASSPGATEAFF. The DNA of the CDR3 is TGTGCCAGCTCACCGGGAGCCACTGAAGCTTTCTTT.

This rearrangement joins TRBV6-5 to TRBJ2-7; 7 bases agree with TRBD1. V was pared by 6 bases and J by 1 base, with 9 bases of the junction left unmatched. The germline gives CDR1 MNHEY, CDR2 SVGAGI. The CDR3 runs 15 residues. CDR3 sequence: CASRRRDSDSYEQYF. CDR3 sequence (DNA): TGTGCCAGCAGACGCCGGGACAGCGATTCCTACGAGCAGTACTTC.

This sequence joins TRBV6-7 and TRBJ2-2, with a weak D call TRBD1 (6 bases). TRBV6-7 is an open reading frame, and its role is uncertain. The V and J ends lost 10 bases and 3 bases respectively, with 24 bases between them. This CDR3 region has 17 residues. CDR3 DNA sequence: TGTGCCAATCAAGAGGGGGTGGGGACATGTTACACCGGGGAGCTGTTTTTT. Translating it yields CANQEGVGTCYTGELFF.

The gene calls are TRBV6-5 and TRBJ1-2; 8 bases align to TRBD1. The CDR3 is made up of 15 amino acids. In germline, CDR1 is MNHEY, CDR2 SVGAGI. V was pared by 0 bases and J by 2 bases, with 2 bases of the junction left unmatched. CDR3: CASSYSRQGNYGYTF. The CDR3 DNA sequence: TGTGCCAGCAGTTACTCTAGACAGGGGAACTATGGCTACACCTTC.

This chain uses TRBV7-2 with TRBJ2-1; possible D gene TRBD1, 6 bases. Per the germline V gene, CDR1 is SGHTA and CDR2 is FQGNSA. Trimming took off 8 bases at V and 1 base at J, with 18 bases between the two ends. CDR3 length: 16 residues. The chain's CDR3 is CASGRPRTESYNEQFF. The CDR3 region has the DNA TGTGCCAGCGGCCGGCCGAGGACAGAGTCCTACAATGAGCAGTTCTTC. The full variable domain, completed using reference TRBV7-2 and TRBJ2-1, is GAGVSQSPSNKVTEKGKDVELRCDPISGHTALYWYRQSLGQGLEFLIYFQGNSAPDKSGLPSDRFSAERTGGSVSTLTIQRTQQEDSAVYLCASGRPRTESYNEQFFGPGTRLTVL.